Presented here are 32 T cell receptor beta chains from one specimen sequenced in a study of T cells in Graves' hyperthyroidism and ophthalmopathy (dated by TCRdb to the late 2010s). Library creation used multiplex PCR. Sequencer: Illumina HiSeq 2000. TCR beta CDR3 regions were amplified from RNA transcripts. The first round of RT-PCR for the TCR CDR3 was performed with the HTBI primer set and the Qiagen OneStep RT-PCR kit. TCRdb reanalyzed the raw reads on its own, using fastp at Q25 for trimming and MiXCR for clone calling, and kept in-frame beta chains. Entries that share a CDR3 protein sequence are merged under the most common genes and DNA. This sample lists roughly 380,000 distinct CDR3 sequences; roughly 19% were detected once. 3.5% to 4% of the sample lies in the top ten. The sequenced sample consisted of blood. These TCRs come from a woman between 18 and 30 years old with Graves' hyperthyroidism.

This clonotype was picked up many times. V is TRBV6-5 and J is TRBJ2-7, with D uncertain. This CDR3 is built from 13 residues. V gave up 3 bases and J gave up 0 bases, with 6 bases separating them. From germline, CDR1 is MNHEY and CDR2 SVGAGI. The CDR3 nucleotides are TGTGCCAGCAGTTATCGGAGCTCCTACGAGCAGTACTTC. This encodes CASSYRSSYEQYF.

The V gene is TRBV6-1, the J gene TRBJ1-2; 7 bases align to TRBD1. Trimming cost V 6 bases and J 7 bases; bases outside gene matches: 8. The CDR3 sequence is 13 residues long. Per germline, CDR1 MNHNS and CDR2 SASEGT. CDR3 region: CASRRTGVGGYTF. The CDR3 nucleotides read TGTGCCAGCAGGCGCACAGGGGTGGGTGGCTACACCTTC.

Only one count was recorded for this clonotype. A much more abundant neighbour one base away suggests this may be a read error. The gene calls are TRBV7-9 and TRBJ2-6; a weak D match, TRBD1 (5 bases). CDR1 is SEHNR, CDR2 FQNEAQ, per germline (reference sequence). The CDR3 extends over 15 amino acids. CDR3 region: CASSLLVSGANVLSF. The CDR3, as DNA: TGTGCCAGCAGCTTACTAGTCTCTGGGGCCAACGTCCTGAGTTTC.

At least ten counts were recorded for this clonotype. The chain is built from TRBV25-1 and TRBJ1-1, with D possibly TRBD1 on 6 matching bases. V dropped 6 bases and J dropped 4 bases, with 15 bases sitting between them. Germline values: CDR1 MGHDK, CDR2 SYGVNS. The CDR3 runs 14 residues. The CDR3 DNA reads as TGTGCCAGCAGGGGGGTGGCAGGGGCCACTGAAGCTTTCTTT. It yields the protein CASRGVAGATEAFF.

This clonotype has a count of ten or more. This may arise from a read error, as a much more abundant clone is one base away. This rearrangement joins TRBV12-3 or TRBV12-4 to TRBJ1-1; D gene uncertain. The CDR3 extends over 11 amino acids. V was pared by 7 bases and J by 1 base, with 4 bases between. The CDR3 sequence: CASTPNTEAFF. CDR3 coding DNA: TGTGCCAGCACCCCGAACACTGAAGCTTTCTTT.

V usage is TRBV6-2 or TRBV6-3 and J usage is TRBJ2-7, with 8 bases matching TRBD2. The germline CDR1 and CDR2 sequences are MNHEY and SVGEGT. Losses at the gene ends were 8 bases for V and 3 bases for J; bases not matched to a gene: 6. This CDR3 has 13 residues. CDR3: CASCLAGGYEQYF. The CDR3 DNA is TGTGCCAGCTGCCTGGCGGGGGGCTACGAGCAGTACTTC.

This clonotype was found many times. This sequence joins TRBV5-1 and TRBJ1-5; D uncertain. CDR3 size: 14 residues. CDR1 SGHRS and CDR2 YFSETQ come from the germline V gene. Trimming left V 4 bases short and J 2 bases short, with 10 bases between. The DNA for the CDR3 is TGCGCCAGCAGCCCCGGTGGGGGCAATCAGCCCCAGCATTTT. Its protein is CASSPGGGNQPQHF.

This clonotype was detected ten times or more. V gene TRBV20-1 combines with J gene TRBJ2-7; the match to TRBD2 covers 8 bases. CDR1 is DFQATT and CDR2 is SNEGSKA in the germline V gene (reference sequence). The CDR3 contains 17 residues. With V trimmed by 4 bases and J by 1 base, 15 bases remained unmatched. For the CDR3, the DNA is TGCAGTGCTACCCCGGGACTAGAATTCATCGGATCCTACGAGCAGTACTTC. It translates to CSATPGLEFIGSYEQYF.

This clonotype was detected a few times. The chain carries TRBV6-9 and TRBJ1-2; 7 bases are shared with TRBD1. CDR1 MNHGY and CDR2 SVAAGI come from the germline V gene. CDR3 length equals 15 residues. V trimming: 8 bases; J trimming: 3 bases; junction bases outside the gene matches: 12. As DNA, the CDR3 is TGTGCCAGCGTCCGACAGGGAAACTCCGACTATGGCTACACCTTC. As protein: CASVRQGNSDYGYTF.

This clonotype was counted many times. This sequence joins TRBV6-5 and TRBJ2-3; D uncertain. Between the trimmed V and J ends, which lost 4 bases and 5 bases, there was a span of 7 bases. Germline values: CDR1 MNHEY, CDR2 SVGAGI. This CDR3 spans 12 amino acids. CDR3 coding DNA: TGTGCCAGCAGTTTACATGGAGATACGCAGTATTTT. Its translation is CASSLHGDTQYF.

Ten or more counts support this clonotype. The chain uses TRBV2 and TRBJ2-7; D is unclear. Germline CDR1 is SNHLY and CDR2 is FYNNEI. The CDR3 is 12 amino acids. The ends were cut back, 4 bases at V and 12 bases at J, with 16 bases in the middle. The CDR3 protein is CASSGGIYLWYF. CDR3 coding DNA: TGTGCCAGCAGTGGCGGCATTTACTTGTGGTACTTC. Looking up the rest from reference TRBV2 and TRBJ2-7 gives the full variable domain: EPEVTQTPSHQVTQMGQEVILRCVPISNHLYFYWYRQILGQKVEFLVSFYNNEISEKSEIFDDQFSVERPDGSNFTLKIRSTKLEDSAMYFCASSGGIYLWYFGPGTRLTVT.

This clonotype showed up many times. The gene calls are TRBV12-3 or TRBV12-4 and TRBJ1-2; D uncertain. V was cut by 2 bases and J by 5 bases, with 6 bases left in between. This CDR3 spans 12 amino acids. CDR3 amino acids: CASSLKGYGYTF. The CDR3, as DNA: TGTGCCAGCAGTTTAAAGGGATATGGCTACACCTTC.

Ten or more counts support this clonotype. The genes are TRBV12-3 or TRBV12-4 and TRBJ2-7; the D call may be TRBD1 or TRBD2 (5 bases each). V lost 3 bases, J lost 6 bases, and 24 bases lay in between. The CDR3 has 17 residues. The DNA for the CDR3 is TGTGCCAGCAGTTTCCGGGGACGAGTTTCTCCTGAGGGCGAGCAGTACTTC. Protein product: CASSFRGRVSPEGEQYF.

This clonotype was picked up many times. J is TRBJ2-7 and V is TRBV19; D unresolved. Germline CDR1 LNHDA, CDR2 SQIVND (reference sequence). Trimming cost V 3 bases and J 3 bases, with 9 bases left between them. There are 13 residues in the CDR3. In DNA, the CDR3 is TGTGCCAGTAGTATCCAGGTGAACTACGAGCAGTACTTC. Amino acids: CASSIQVNYEQYF.

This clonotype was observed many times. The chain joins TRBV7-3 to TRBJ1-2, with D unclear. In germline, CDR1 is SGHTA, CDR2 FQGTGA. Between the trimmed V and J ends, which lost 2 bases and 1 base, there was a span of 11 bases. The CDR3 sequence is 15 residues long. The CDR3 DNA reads TGTGCCAGCAGCTTAGTGGACGGCTTTAACTATGGCTACACCTTC. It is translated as CASSLVDGFNYGYTF.

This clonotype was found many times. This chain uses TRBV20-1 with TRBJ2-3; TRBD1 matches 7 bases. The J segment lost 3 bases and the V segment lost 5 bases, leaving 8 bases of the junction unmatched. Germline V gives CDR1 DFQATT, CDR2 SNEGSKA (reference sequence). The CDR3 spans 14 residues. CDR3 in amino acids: CSAPRQGLTDTQYF. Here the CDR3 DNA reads TGCAGTGCTCCCCGACAGGGTTTGACAGATACGCAGTATTTT.

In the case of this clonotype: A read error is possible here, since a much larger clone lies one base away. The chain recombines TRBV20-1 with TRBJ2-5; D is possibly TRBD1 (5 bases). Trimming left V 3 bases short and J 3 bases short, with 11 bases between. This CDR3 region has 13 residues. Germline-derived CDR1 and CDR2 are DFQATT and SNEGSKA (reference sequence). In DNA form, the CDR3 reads TGCAGTGCTAGTGGGGCTGTTGAAGAGACCCAGTACTTC. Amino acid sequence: CSASGAVEETQYF.

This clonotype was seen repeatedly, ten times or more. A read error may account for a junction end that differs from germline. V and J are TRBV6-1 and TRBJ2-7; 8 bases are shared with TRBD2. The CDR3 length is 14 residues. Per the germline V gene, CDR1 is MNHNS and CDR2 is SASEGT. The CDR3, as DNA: TGTGCCGGCAGAGTAGCGGGGTCCTCCTACGAGCAGTACTTC. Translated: CAGRVAGSSYEQYF.

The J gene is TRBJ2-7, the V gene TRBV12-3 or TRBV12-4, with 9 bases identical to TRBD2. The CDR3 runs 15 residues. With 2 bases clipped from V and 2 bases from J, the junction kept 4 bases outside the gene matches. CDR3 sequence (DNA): TGTGCCAGCAGTTTAAATAGCGGGAGTCCCTACGAGCAGTACTTC. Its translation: CASSLNSGSPYEQYF.

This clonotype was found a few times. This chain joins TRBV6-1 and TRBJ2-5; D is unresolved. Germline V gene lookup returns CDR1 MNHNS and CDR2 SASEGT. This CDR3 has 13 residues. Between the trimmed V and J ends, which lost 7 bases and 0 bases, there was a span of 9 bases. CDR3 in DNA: TGTGCCAGCACCCCTGGTGACCAAGAGACCCAGTACTTC. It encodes CASTPGDQETQYF.

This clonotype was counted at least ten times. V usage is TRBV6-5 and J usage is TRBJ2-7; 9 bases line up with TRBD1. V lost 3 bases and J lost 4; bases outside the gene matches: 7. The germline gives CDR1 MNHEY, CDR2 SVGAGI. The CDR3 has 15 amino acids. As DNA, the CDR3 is TGTGCCAGCAGTTATACCGGGACAGGGCCTTACGAGCAGTACTTC. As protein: CASSYTGTGPYEQYF.

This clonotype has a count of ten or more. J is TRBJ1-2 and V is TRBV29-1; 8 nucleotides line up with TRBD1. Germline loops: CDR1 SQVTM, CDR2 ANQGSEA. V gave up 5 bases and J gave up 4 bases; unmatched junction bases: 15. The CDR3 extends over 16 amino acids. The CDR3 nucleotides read TGCAGCGTTACCGCGGGAGGGCAGGGGGCGAGCTATGGCTACACCTTC. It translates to CSVTAGGQGASYGYTF. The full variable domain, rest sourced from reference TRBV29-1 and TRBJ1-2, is SAVISQKPSRDICQRGTSLTIQCQVDSQVTMMFWYRQQPGQSLTLIATANQGSEATYESGFVIDKFPISRPNLTFSTLTVSNMSPEDSSIYLCSVTAGGQGASYGYTFGSGTRLTVV.

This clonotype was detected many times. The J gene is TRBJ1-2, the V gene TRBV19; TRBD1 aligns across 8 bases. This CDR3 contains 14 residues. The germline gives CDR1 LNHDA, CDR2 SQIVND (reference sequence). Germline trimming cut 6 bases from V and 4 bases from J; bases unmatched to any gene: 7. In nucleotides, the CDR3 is TGTGCCAGTAGGTCGACAGGGGAGGCCTATGGCTACACCTTC. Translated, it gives CASRSTGEAYGYTF.

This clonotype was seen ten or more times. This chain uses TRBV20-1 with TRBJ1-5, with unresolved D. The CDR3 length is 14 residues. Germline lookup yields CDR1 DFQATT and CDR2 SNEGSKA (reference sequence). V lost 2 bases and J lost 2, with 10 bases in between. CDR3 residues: CSARTAKGNQPQHF. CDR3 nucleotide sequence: TGCAGTGCTAGAACAGCCAAAGGCAATCAGCCCCAGCATTTT.

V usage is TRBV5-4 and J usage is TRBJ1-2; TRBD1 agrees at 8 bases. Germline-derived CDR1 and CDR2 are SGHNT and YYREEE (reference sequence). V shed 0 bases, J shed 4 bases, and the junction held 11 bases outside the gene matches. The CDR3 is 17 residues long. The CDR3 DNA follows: TGTGCCAGCAGCTTGGAACTGACAGGGGCTATCGGCTATGGCTACACCTTC. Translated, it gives CASSLELTGAIGYGYTF.

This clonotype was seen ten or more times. The DNA of the CDR3 is TGCAGTGCCGTACAGGGCCATGAAGCTTTCTTT. Protein product: CSAVQGHEAFF. The rearrangement links TRBV20-1 to TRBJ1-1; possible D gene TRBD1, 6 bases. In germline, CDR1 is DFQATT, CDR2 SNEGSKA (reference sequence). The CDR3 spans 11 residues. Trimming took off 6 bases at V and 7 bases at J, with 12 bases between the two ends.

The CDR3 DNA is TGTGCCAGCAGGGTGGTGGGCGGTAACACTGAAGCTTTCTTT. This sequence encodes CASRVVGGNTEAFF. The chain joins TRBV12-3 or TRBV12-4 to TRBJ1-1; D not certain. V lost 6 bases, J lost 2 bases, and 13 bases lay in between. This CDR3 has 14 amino acids.

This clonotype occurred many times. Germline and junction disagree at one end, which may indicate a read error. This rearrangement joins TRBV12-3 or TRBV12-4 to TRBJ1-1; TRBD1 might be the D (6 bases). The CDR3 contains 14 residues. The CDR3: CASSLGGLNTGAFF. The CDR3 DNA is TGTGCCAGCAGTTTGGGGGGCCTGAACACTGGAGCTTTCTTT.

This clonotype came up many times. CDR3 DNA sequence: TGTGCCAGCATGGAGCAGGGGCCATCCTACGAGCAGTACTTC. Its protein is CASMEQGPSYEQYF. The chain employs TRBV28 and TRBJ2-7; D is perhaps TRBD1 (6 bases). CDR3 size: 14 residues. The ends were cut back, 7 bases at V and 1 base at J, with 14 bases in the middle. The V gene's germline CDR1 is MDHEN and CDR2 SYDVKM.

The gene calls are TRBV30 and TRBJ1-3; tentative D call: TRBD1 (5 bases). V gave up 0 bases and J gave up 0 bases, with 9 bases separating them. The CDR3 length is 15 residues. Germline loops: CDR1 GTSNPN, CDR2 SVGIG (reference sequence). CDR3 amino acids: CAWSVGRISGNTIYF. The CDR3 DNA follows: TGTGCCTGGAGTGTGGGACGGATCTCTGGAAACACCATATATTTT. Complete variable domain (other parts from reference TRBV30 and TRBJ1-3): SQTIHQWPATLVQPVGSPLSLECTVEGTSNPNLYWYRQAAGRGLQLLFYSVGIGQISSEVPQNLSASRPQDRQFILSSKKLLLSDSGFYLCAWSVGRISGNTIYFGEGSWLTVV.

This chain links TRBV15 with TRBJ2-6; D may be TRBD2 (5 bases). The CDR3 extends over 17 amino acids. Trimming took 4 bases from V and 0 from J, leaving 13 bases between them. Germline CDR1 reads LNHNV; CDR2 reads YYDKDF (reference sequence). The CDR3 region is CATSKEGVVSGANVLTF. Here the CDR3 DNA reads TGTGCCACCAGCAAAGAGGGTGTAGTCTCTGGGGCCAACGTCCTGACTTTC.

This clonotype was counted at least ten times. The CDR3 sequence: CSARGGTGFSYEQYF. The CDR3 region has the DNA TGCAGTGCTAGAGGGGGGACTGGGTTTTCCTACGAGCAGTACTTC. The chain links TRBV20-1 to TRBJ2-7, with a possible D match to TRBD2 (6 bases). Trimming pared 1 base from V and 1 base from J, leaving 14 bases between. Germline V gives CDR1 DFQATT, CDR2 SNEGSKA (reference sequence). This CDR3 region has 15 residues.